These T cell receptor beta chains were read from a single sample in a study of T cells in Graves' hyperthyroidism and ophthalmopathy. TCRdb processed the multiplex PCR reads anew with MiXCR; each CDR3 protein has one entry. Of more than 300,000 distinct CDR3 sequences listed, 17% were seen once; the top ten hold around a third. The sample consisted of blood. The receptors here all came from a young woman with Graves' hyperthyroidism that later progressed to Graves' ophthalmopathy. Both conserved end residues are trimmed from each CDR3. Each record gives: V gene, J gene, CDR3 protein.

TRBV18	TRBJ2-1	ASSPRPDNEQF
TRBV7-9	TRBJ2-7	ASSPTRERGLREQY
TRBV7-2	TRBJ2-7	ASSLTETYEQY
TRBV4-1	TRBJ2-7	ASSQAMNRGQMGQY
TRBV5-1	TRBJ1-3	ASSFSTGTYGNTIY
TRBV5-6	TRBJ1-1	ASSLTVNTEAF
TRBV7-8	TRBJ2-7	ASSLGTGGEQY
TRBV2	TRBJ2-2	ASLVTAGAEELF
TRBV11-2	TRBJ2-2	ASSLNQGATGELF
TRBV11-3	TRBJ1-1	ASSSGTGQAF
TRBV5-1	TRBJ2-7	ASSNGASEEQY
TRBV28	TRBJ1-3	ASSTRIGSSGNTIY
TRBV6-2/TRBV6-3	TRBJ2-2	ASSPDRGLSTGELF
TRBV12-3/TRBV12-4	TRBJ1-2	ASKQGASEGYT
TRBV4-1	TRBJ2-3	ASSPLHRGADTQY
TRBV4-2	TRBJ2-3	ASSTYSGGSSTDTQY
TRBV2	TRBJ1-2	ASSKSHPGQGRGGYT
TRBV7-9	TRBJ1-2	ASSLPNPQGNGYT
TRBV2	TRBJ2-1	ASSIAKYNEQF
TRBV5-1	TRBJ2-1	ASSLVVLTSSYNEQF
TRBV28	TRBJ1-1	ASSLGGAVGTEAF
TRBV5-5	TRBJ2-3	ASSGDVDTQY
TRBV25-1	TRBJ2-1	ASSESGGRLGNEQF
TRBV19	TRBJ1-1	ASSIRGYEFEAF
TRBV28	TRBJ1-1	ASYTTYTNTEAF
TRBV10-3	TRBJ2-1	AISEQVLFNEQF
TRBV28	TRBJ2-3	ASSLWGGSTDTQY
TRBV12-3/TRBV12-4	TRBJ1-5	ASSSQVGSTPQPQH
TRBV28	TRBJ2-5	ASSPTYETQREETQY
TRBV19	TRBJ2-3	ASRGGGFGDTQY
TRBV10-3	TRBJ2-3	AISTSGSSDTQY
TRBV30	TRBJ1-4	AWSRDEKLF
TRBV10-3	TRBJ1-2	ATRPQDSNYGYT
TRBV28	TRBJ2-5	ASSSPGGSRETQY
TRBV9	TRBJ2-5	ASSFRLAGGPSQETQY
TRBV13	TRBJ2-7	ASSPLIGRDRGSYEQY
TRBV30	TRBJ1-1	AWRPGTSFEAF